The T cell receptor beta chain described here comes from a study of T cells in Graves' hyperthyroidism and ophthalmopathy (dated by TCRdb to about 2019). Looking at the study overall: Peripheral blood samples were taken at initial diagnosis, before any treatment was given. A discovery cohort of about a hundred patients, approximately 44 with Graves' ophthalmopathy and approximately 55 with stable Graves' hyperthyroidism, was used to find distinguishing TCR V-J signatures. Prospective prediction of ophthalmopathy was tested in an independent validation cohort of fewer than 20 hyperthyroidism patients and some 17 patients who later progressed to ophthalmopathy. The 90 or so discovery patients were randomly split 7:3 into training and test sets. In roughly six Graves' hyperthyroidism patients, the study also compared T-cell repertoires from thyroid tissue with T-cell repertoires from blood. Following sampling, methimazole starting at 30 mg daily was given to hyperthyroidism patients, and high-dose intravenous methylprednisolone was given to ophthalmopathy patients. The paper describes TCR Vbeta CDR3 sequencing of 140 or so peripheral blood samples, made up of 43 ophthalmopathy patients, approximately 76 hyperthyroidism patients and 17 progressor patients. What the research found in general, with its limitations: Sample size was not statistically predetermined, and blinding of investigators to group allocation was not performed. Most expanded thyroid clonotypes (frequency above 0.001) were also detected in blood, a finding suggesting that blood repertoires may reflect thyroid immune responses. During validation, the model predicted progression to ophthalmopathy a median of approximately 7 months ahead of onset, with more than 55% sensitivity and under 85% specificity. In cross-validation, a model built on a 13 V-J signature told ophthalmopathy apart from stable hyperthyroidism with approximately 90% sensitivity and roughly 81% specificity, and in testing the same model reached 80%/75%.

Amplification of TCR beta CDR3 regions was carried out from RNA transcripts. The TCR CDR3 was subjected to a first round of RT-PCR using the HTBI primer set and the Qiagen OneStep RT-PCR kit. The libraries were constructed in a second round of multiplex PCR and then size-selected and purified. Paired-end sequencing of the libraries was performed with 100 bp reads on an Illumina HiSeq2000. The original methods were these. SOAPnuke was used to process the raw data, with reads discarded if the reads contained adapters or uncalled bases, had a mean Phred below 15, or lacked an exact constant-primer or identifier match. High-quality paired reads were merged with COPE v1.2.5, and unique nucleotide sequences were defined as clonotypes. Clonotypes were aligned to IMGT TRBV, TRBD and TRBJ reference segments using MiTCR v1.1. The analysis was restricted to V-J combinations with a frequency above 0.0001, which together covered 99% to 99.2% of the repertoires. The TCS score was defined as the ratio of F50 (clonal expansion) to E x V (chaos), calculated using BLOSUM62-based TCRdist between CDR3 peptides within each V-J. Welch's t-statistics and random forest reduced 500 to 550 V-J features to about 12, which were used in a naive Bayes classifier (R e1071). Using fastp trimming at Q25 and MiXCR clonotype assembly, TCRdb reanalyzed the public sequencing data and kept in-frame beta chains. Identical CDR3 proteins give one entry, which carries the most common genes and DNA. What appears here as the V and J calls and clone size reflects TCRdb's work, not the paper's. For this sample the table gives some 500,000 distinct CDR3 sequences, of which around a quarter were detected only once. The ten largest clones add up to approximately 10% of the sample.

The germline ends are 16 bases apart after V is trimmed by 10 bases and J by 1 base. The CDR3 runs 14 residues from the cysteine to the phenylalanine. The only DNA kept is the CDR3, 42 bases in frame from the first base. The germline V gene provides CDR1 MNHNS and CDR2 SASEGT. This clonotype was counted many times. This receptor's antigen is unknown. Base qualities are not recorded, but no much larger clone differs from it by a single base. In the ophthalmopathy patients, disease was moderately to severely active, with a Clinical Activity Score of 3 or more, a NOSPECS grade of 4 or more, and a duration of less than 3 months. Any patient with an uncontrolled infection, another autoimmune disease, pregnancy or lactation was excluded. Diagnoses relied on clinical symptoms, serum thyroxine and TRAb, thyroid ultrasound and orbital computed tomography. Ficoll-Paque density gradient centrifugation was used to isolate PBMCs from 9.5 to 10 ml of fresh peripheral blood. Total RNA was extracted using Trizol reagent, and RNA quality was assessed on an Agilent 2100 Bioanalyzer.

This TCR came from a woman between 25 and 40 years old with Graves' ophthalmopathy. The sequenced sample was blood. The sequence links TRBV6-1 to TRBJ1-1; D gene: possibly TRBD1, on 5 matching bases. The sequence in DNA is TGTGCCATAGGGGAAAGGGCTAAGAACACTGAAGCTTTCTTT. Its translation is CAIGERAKNTEAFF.